The TCR beta chain described here comes from a study of cytomegalovirus exposure and HLA in healthy donors. No record exists of this donor's CMV serostatus. There are 15 residues in the CDR3. The V end was cut by 5 bases, the J end by 4 bases, with 17 bases between. The germline gives CDR1 SGHTA, CDR2 FQGTGA. 13 Jbeta primers and 60 Vbeta primers were used for the PCR. Generated by immunoSEQ multiplex PCR, the TCRdb table keeps only in-frame clones and is missing some. The sample contains approximately 200,000 clones, over 65% of which appear only once. The clonotype originates from a human donor in good health. The sequencing input was PBMCs. The rearrangement joins TRBV7-3 to TRBJ1-2; no reliable D call. The CDR3 reads CASSQGAGSGYGYTF. Written as DNA, the CDR3 is TGTGCCAGCAGCCAAGGCGCCGGGAGCGGCTATGGCTACACCTTC.